This T cell receptor (beta chain) came from a study of technical replicates of blood from a handful of donors. Trimming took off 3 bases at V and 4 bases at J, with 12 bases between the two ends. The V gene's germline CDR1 is MDHEN and CDR2 SYDVKM. The CDR3 totals 14 residues. Some clones are missing from TCRdb's copy, which holds only in-frame ones; the method was immunoSEQ multiplex PCR. The sample holds under 95,000 clones, around 94% seen once. This TCR was recovered from a human donor in good health. The rearrangement links TRBV28 to TRBJ1-2; D gene unclear. The sequenced material came from T cells isolated from PBMCs. CDR3 nucleotide sequence: TGTGCCAGCAGTTTCCCCCCCCGCGGCTATGGCTACACCTTC. Translated: CASSFPPRGYGYTF.